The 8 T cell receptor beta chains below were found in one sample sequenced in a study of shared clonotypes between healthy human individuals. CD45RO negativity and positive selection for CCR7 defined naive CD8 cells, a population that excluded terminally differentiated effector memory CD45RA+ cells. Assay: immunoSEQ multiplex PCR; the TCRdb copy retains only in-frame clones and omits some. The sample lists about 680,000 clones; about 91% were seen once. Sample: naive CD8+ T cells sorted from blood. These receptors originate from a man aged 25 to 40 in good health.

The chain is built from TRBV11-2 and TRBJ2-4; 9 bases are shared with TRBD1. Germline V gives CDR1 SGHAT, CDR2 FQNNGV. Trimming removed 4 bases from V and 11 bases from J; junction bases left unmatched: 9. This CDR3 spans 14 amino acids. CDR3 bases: TGTGCCAGCAGCTCGGAAGGACAGGGGACGGTTCAGTACTTC. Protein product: CASSSEGQGTVQYF.

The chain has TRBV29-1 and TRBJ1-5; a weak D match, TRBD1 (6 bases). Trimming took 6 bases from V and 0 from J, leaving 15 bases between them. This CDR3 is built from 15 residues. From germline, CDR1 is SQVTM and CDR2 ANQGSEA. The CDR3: CSVSSGTNSNQPQHF. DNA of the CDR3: TGCAGCGTATCCTCCGGGACAAATAGCAATCAGCCCCAGCATTTT.

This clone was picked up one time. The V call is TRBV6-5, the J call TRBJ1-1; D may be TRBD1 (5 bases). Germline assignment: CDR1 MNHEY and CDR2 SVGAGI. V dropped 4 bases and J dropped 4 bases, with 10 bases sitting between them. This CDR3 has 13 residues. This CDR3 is CASSLGEGTEAFF. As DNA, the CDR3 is TGTGCCAGCAGTTTGGGGGAAGGCACTGAAGCTTTCTTT.

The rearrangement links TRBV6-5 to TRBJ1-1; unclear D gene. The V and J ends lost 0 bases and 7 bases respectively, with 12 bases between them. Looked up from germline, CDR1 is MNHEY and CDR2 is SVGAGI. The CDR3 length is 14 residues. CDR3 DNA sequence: TGTGCCAGCAGTTACTCGAATTACGCCAGTGAAGCTTTCTTT. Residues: CASSYSNYASEAFF.

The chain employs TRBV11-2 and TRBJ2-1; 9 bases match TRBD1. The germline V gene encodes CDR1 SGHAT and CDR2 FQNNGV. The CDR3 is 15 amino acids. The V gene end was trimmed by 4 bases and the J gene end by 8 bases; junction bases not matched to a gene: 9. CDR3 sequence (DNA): TGTGCCAGCAGCTCCCCCGGGACAGGGCTGGATGAGCAGTTCTTC. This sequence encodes CASSSPGTGLDEQFF.

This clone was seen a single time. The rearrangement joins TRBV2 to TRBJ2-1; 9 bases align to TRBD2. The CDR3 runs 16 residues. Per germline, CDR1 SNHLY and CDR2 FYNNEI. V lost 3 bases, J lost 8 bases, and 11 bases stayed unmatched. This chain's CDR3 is CASSELTSGPSDEQFF. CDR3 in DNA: TGTGCCAGCAGTGAGTTGACTAGCGGTCCCTCCGATGAGCAGTTCTTC.

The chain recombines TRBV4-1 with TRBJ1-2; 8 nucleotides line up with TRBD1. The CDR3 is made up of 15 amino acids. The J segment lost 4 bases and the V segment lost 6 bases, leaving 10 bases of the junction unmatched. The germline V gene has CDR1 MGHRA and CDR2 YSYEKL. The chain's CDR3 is CASREQGAGRYGYTF. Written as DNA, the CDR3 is TGCGCCAGCAGGGAGCAGGGGGCTGGTCGCTATGGCTACACCTTC.

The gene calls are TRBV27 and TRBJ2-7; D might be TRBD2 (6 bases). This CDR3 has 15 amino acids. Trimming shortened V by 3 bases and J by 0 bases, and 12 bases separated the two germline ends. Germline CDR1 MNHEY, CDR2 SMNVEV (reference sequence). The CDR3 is CASSFGRGSSYEQYF. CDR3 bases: TGTGCCAGCAGTTTCGGGCGGGGATCCTCCTACGAGCAGTACTTC.